A single sample gave rise to the 20 T cell receptor beta chains below, sequenced in a study of identifying expanded T cells in peripheral blood. The protocol was immunoSEQ multiplex PCR, while the TCRdb copy is restricted to in-frame clones and leaves out a portion. The sample carries 81,000 or so clones, less than 90% recorded once. Sequencing was performed on blood. The receptors derive from a person aged 18-69 years in good health.

The rearrangement links TRBV5-1 to TRBJ1-5; TRBD1 might be the D (5 bases). Germline V CDR1 and CDR2: SGHRS, YFSETQ. The germline V and J ends were trimmed by 4 bases and 5 bases, with 10 bases remaining between them. This CDR3 has 13 amino acids. CDR3 in DNA: TGCGCCAGCAGCCGGGGGGGTGATCAGCCCCAGCATTTT. It translates to CASSRGGDQPQHF.

The chain couples TRBV10-3 to TRBJ1-1; TRBD1 matches 9 bases. Trimming at V came to 8 bases and at J to 7 bases, leaving 11 bases not matched to a gene. Per the germline V gene, CDR1 is ENHRY and CDR2 is SYGVKD. The CDR3 is made up of 14 amino acids. CDR3 in DNA: TGTGCCATCCGCTGGACAGGGGATAATGGTGAAGCTTTCTTT. Protein: CAIRWTGDNGEAFF.

This chain connects TRBV6-5 to TRBJ1-2; D uncertain. The CDR3 covers 12 residues. The germline gives CDR1 MNHEY, CDR2 SVGAGI. V was shortened by 4 bases and J by 7 bases, with 10 bases between the two germline ends. For the CDR3, the DNA is TGTGCCAGCAGTTCGACAAGAGGTGGCTACACCTTC. Translating gives CASSSTRGGYTF.

The chain couples TRBV6-6 to TRBJ2-2; the match to TRBD2 covers 7 bases. This CDR3 has 14 residues. Trimming took 8 bases from V and 5 from J; bases not matched to a gene: 8. CDR1 is MNHNY, CDR2 SVGAGI, per germline (reference sequence). Here the CDR3 reads CASRTRVSTGELFF. In DNA form, the CDR3 reads TGTGCCAGCCGGACTAGAGTTAGTACCGGGGAGCTGTTTTTT.

This chain joins TRBV25-1 and TRBJ2-3, with D possibly being TRBD1 or TRBD2 (5 bases each). The V gene lost 2 bases and the J gene lost 6 bases, with 18 bases spanning the gap. The CDR3 contains 16 residues. Germline lookup yields CDR1 MGHDK and CDR2 SYGVNS. CDR3 sequence reads: CASSEVGDPNADTQYF. As DNA, the CDR3 is TGTGCCAGCAGTGAAGTTGGGGACCCTAACGCGGATACGCAGTATTTT. The variable domain in full, completed from reference TRBV25-1 and TRBJ2-3, reads EADIYQTPRYLVIGTGKKITLECSQTMGHDKMYWYQQDPGMELHLIHYSYGVNSTEKGDLSSESTVSRIRTEHFPLTLESARPSHTSQYLCASSEVGDPNADTQYFGPGTRLTVL.

The DNA for the CDR3 is TGTGCCAGCAGCCCCCTCGCCACTGGAAACACCATATATTTT. This sequence encodes CASSPLATGNTIYF. This chain connects TRBV7-2 to TRBJ1-3; D not certain. CDR1 and CDR2 from the germline V gene are SGHTA and FQGNSA. CDR3 length: 14 residues. The ends were cut back, 5 bases at V and 2 bases at J, with 10 bases in the middle.

V and J are TRBV9 and TRBJ2-1, with 10 bases aligning to TRBD1. Losses at the gene ends were 4 bases for V and 14 bases for J; bases not matched to a gene: 15. CDR1 is SGDLS and CDR2 is YYNGEE in the germline V gene. The CDR3 covers 15 residues. CDR3 DNA: TGTGCCAGCAGCCCGACATCCGGGACAGGGGTTAGGGAGTTCTTC. Translation gives CASSPTSGTGVREFF. Together with reference TRBV9 and TRBJ2-1, the CDR3 gives the full variable domain: DSGVTQTPKHLITATGQRVTLRCSPRSGDLSVYWYQQSLDQGLQFLIQYYNGEERAKGNILERFSAQQFPDLHSELNLSSLELGDSALYFCASSPTSGTGVREFFGPGTRLTVL.

This sequence joins TRBV2 and TRBJ1-2; D is ambiguous. The CDR3 length is 13 residues. Germline CDR1 and CDR2: SNHLY and FYNNEI. Trimming removed 7 bases from V and 12 bases from J, with 21 bases in between. CDR3 nucleotide sequence: TGTGCCAGCACGGCAGCCTCAGCCAACAGCCACACCTTC. Translation: CASTAASANSHTF.

The rearrangement links TRBV28 to TRBJ2-1; tentative D call: TRBD1 (6 bases). The V end lost 11 bases, the J end lost 4 bases, and 18 bases lay between the germline ends. The CDR3 is 14 amino acids. Germline V gene sequence: CDR1 MDHEN, CDR2 SYDVKM. In nucleotides, the CDR3 is TGTGCCTCCAGGGGCTCCGGAGATTACAATGAGCAGTTCTTC. Encoded protein: CASRGSGDYNEQFF.

This chain uses TRBV4-1 with TRBJ2-3; a weak D match, TRBD2 (6 bases). V shed 1 base and J shed 1 base, with 15 bases lying between them. CDR1 MGHRA and CDR2 YSYEKL come from the germline V gene. The CDR3 is 17 residues long. CDR3 residues: CASSQGRRGIGTDTQYF. Here the CDR3 DNA reads TGCGCCAGCAGCCAAGGTCGGCGGGGTATCGGCACAGATACGCAGTATTTT.

The chain has TRBV28 and TRBJ2-1, with D unresolved. CDR1 is MDHEN and CDR2 is SYDVKM in the germline V gene. Trimming pared 1 base from V and 8 bases from J, leaving 9 bases between. CDR3 length: 13 amino acids. The CDR3 DNA reads TGTGCCAGCAGTTTATCTAGTCTCCATGAGCAGTTCTTC. Protein sequence: CASSLSSLHEQFF.

This chain uses TRBV19 with TRBJ2-5, with TRBD2 identical over 8 bases. The CDR3 is 18 amino acids. Unmatched junction bases numbered 17, after V lost 3 bases and J lost 5 bases. Germline V gene data show CDR1 as LNHDA and CDR2 as SQIVND (reference sequence). In nucleotides, the CDR3 is TGTGCCAGTAGTATTGGATTCGGAACTAGCGGCTCGGGGGAGACCCAGTACTTC. It codes for CASSIGFGTSGSGETQYF.

This clone was observed a handful of times. V is TRBV28 and J is TRBJ2-7, with 15 nucleotides matching TRBD2. CDR1 is MDHEN, CDR2 SYDVKM, per germline. V shed 2 bases, J shed 0 bases, and the junction held 14 bases outside the gene matches. This CDR3 contains 21 residues. The CDR3 DNA sequence: TGTGCCAGCAGTTTAGTGCTGTCTGCGGGACTAGCGGGAGGATTCTCCTACGAGCAGTACTTC. The encoded protein is CASSLVLSAGLAGGFSYEQYF.

This clone appeared once. The CDR3 protein is CASSLLGHRQANNEQFF. CDR3 nucleotide sequence: TGTGCCAGCAGCTTATTGGGACACCGCCAAGCCAACAATGAGCAGTTCTTC. The V call is TRBV7-6, the J call TRBJ2-1; a possible D gene is TRBD1 (6 bases). This CDR3 spans 17 amino acids. The ends were cut back, 2 bases at V and 5 bases at J, with 19 bases in the middle. Per the germline V gene, CDR1 is SGHVS and CDR2 is FNYEAQ.

The CDR3 nucleotides read TGTGCCACCAGCAGGGGAGGCACTAGCGGGGTCCAAGAGACCCAGTACTTC. It translates to CATSRGGTSGVQETQYF. This chain connects TRBV15 to TRBJ2-5; 10 nucleotides line up with TRBD2. Germline-derived CDR1 and CDR2 are LNHNV and YYDKDF (reference sequence). V gave up 3 bases and J gave up 1 base; unmatched junction bases: 8. The CDR3 spans 17 residues.

This clone showed up just a few times. This chain uses TRBV10-1 with TRBJ2-7, with 8 bases that match TRBD1. CDR1 is WNHNN, CDR2 SYGVQD, per germline (reference sequence). The ends lost 6 bases at V and 5 bases at J; junction bases unmatched: 3. The CDR3 loop spans 12 amino acids. The CDR3 sequence is CASRLTGDEQYF. For the CDR3, the DNA is TGCGCCAGCAGGTTGACAGGGGACGAGCAGTACTTC.

This chain uses TRBV28 with TRBJ1-4; TRBD1 is a possible D gene (5 bases). The CDR3 is 15 amino acids. Germline CDR1 reads MDHEN; CDR2 reads SYDVKM. V lost 1 base and J 4 bases, leaving 10 bases between the germline ends. CDR3 in DNA: TGTGCCAGCAGTTTATCGGGGGGGAGTAATGAAAAACTGTTTTTT. Its protein is CASSLSGGSNEKLFF.

The V and J genes are TRBV5-6 and TRBJ2-7; 11 bases align to TRBD1. Germline trimming cut 0 bases from V and 6 bases from J; bases unmatched to any gene: 5. CDR1 and CDR2 (germline): SGHDT, YYEEEE. CDR3 length: 15 amino acids. The CDR3 coding sequence is TGTGCCAGCAGCTTGGCTGGACAGGGGGCATCCGAGCAGTACTTC. Its protein product is CASSLAGQGASEQYF.

The rearrangement joins TRBV4-2 to TRBJ2-7; the D is unclear. Germline values: CDR1 LGHNA, CDR2 YNFKEQ. This CDR3 is 14 amino acids long. The ends were cut back, 1 base at V and 3 bases at J, with 10 bases in the middle. CDR3 sequence reads: CASSQGHQIYEQYF. The CDR3 bases are TGTGCCAGCAGCCAAGGTCATCAAATCTACGAGCAGTACTTC.

This rearrangement joins TRBV28 to TRBJ2-1, with 10 positions matching TRBD2. The CDR3 length is 18 residues. CDR1 MDHEN and CDR2 SYDVKM come from the germline V gene. Trimming at V came to 3 bases and at J to 6 bases, leaving 14 bases not matched to a gene. CDR3 in amino acids: CASSFGALRTSGSNEQFF. The CDR3 nucleotides are TGTGCCAGCAGTTTTGGGGCATTACGGACTAGCGGATCCAATGAGCAGTTCTTC.